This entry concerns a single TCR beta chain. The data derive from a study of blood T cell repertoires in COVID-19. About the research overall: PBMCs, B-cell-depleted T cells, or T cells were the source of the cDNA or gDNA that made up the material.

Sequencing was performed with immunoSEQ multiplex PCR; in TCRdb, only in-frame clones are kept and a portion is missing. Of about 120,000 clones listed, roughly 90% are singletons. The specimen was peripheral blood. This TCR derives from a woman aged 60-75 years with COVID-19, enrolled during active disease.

The CDR3 sequence: CASSLGPGRQGYGYTF. The CDR3 nucleotides read TGTGCCAGCAGTTTAGGACCGGGGAGACAAGGGTATGGCTACACCTTC. The chain uses TRBV27 and TRBJ1-2, with unresolved D. Germline loops: CDR1 MNHEY, CDR2 SMNVEV (reference sequence). This CDR3 has 16 amino acids. Trimming took 2 bases from V and 5 from J, leaving 18 bases between them.